The 18 T cell receptor beta chains below all came from one sample that was sequenced in a study of blood T cells in healthy people across ages. Alongside a J-beta primer mix, a sample-barcoded 5' primer served in a second PCR lasting about 6 to 11 cycles. TCRdb analysed the 5' RACE reads with MiXCR anew, one entry per CDR3 protein. This table holds roughly 900,000 distinct CDR3 sequences, around 49% found once. Input material: blood. Receptors originate from a man aged 25-40 years in good health.

This clonotype was picked up one time. The J gene is TRBJ1-1, the V gene TRBV28, with D possibly being TRBD1 (6 bases). V shed 8 bases and J shed 4 bases, with 17 bases lying between them. This CDR3 is 14 amino acids long. From germline, CDR1 is MDHEN and CDR2 SYDVKM. This CDR3 is CASSAPRGSTEAFF. The DNA of the CDR3 is TGTGCCAGCTCTGCCCCCAGGGGAAGCACTGAAGCTTTCTTT.

The rearrangement joins TRBV15 to TRBJ1-5; D is ambiguous. Trimming took 0 bases from V and 6 from J, leaving 12 bases between them. Germline V lookup: CDR1 LNHNV, CDR2 YYDKDF (reference sequence). This CDR3 is 15 amino acids long. CDR3 region: CATSRDRAGSQPQHF. Here the CDR3 DNA reads TGTGCCACCAGCAGAGATAGGGCAGGATCTCAGCCCCAGCATTTT.

In this sample, this clonotype turned up once. V usage is TRBV20-1 and J usage is TRBJ2-5; tentative D call: TRBD2 (5 bases). V lost 5 bases and J 5 bases, leaving 12 bases between the germline ends. Germline V lookup: CDR1 DFQATT, CDR2 SNEGSKA (reference sequence). This CDR3 comprises 12 residues. The CDR3 protein is CSARGNTETQYF. The CDR3 DNA reads as TGCAGTGCTCGGGGAAATACTGAGACCCAGTACTTC.

The chain employs TRBV14 and TRBJ1-2; D is unresolved. The CDR3 has 13 residues. Germline V gene data show CDR1 as SGHDN and CDR2 as FVKESK. Between the trimmed V and J ends, which lost 1 base and 10 bases, there was a span of 13 bases. CDR3 residues: CASSQGPFFNYTF. In DNA, the CDR3 is TGTGCCAGCAGCCAAGGACCGTTTTTTAACTACACCTTC.

The chain couples TRBV6-5 to TRBJ1-2; no clear D gene. The V and J ends lost 0 bases and 3 bases respectively, with 8 bases between them. The germline V gene has CDR1 MNHEY and CDR2 SVGAGI. The CDR3 has 14 residues. The CDR3 sequence: CASSYSSYDYGYTF. DNA of the CDR3: TGTGCCAGCAGTTACTCATCGTATGACTATGGCTACACCTTC.

The rearrangement joins TRBV7-9 to TRBJ2-5; perhaps TRBD1 as D (7 bases). This CDR3 is built from 17 residues. Germline assignment: CDR1 SEHNR and CDR2 FQNEAQ (reference sequence). Trimming cost V 0 bases and J 0 bases, with 14 bases left between them. CDR3 nucleotide sequence: TGTGCCAGCAGCTTAGCCGGAGGGGGCGCGTACCAAGAGACCCAGTACTTC. It translates to CASSLAGGGAYQETQYF. Full variable domain (outside the CDR3, taken from reference TRBV7-9 and TRBJ2-5): DTGVSQNPRHKITKRGQNVTFRCDPISEHNRLYWYRQTLGQGPEFLTYFQNEAQLEKSRLLSDRFSAERPKGSFSTLEIQRTEQGDSAMYLCASSLAGGGAYQETQYFGPGTRLLVL.

This clonotype was detected only a few times. The chain combines TRBV4-2 with TRBJ2-7; TRBD2 matches 13 bases. CDR1 is LGHNA and CDR2 is YNFKEQ in the germline V gene. The CDR3 is made up of 16 amino acids. The trim removed 6 bases at V and 2 bases at J, leaving 7 bases unmatched. In nucleotides, the CDR3 is TGTGCCAGCAGATTCGGACTAGCGGGGGCTCCCTACGAGCAGTACTTC. Protein product: CASRFGLAGAPYEQYF.

This CDR3 is CASAGLAPEQYF. The CDR3 DNA follows: TGTGCCAGCGCGGGACTAGCACCCGAGCAGTACTTC. V usage is TRBV2 and J usage is TRBJ2-1; TRBD2 agrees at 9 bases. The end of the DNA is better explained by TRBJ2-7, so the J call may be wrong. The CDR3 covers 12 residues. Germline CDR1 and CDR2: SNHLY and FYNNEI.

The chain uses TRBV7-9 and TRBJ2-3; D is tentatively TRBD1 or TRBD2 (6 bases each). In germline, CDR1 is SEHNR, CDR2 FQNEAQ (reference sequence). Trimming stripped 5 bases from V and 3 bases from J, with 15 bases between. The CDR3 length is 15 residues. CDR3 loop: CASSTRGGHTDTQYF. The CDR3 bases are TGTGCCAGCAGCACTCGTGGGGGGCATACAGATACGCAGTATTTT.

The rearrangement joins TRBV27 to TRBJ2-2, with D unresolved. This CDR3 comprises 13 residues. The V end lost 8 bases, the J end lost 6 bases, and 13 bases lay between the germline ends. CDR1 and CDR2 from the germline V gene are MNHEY and SMNVEV (reference sequence). The CDR3: CASGPLAPGELFF. The CDR3 coding sequence is TGTGCCAGCGGTCCACTTGCCCCCGGGGAGCTGTTTTTT.

This chain links TRBV20-1 with TRBJ1-2; 8 nucleotides line up with TRBD1. Germline CDR1 reads DFQATT; CDR2 reads SNEGSKA (reference sequence). CDR3 size: 14 residues. V was pared by 2 bases and J by 0 bases, with 2 bases of the junction left unmatched. The CDR3 DNA reads TGCAGTGCTAGAAGGACAGGGTCTAACTATGGCTACACCTTC. Its protein product is CSARRTGSNYGYTF.

This clonotype was observed a handful of times. V and J are TRBV3-1 and TRBJ2-1; TRBD2 aligns across 11 bases. The V and J ends lost 4 bases and 5 bases, in that order; junction bases with no gene match: 10. Germline CDR1 and CDR2: LGHDT and YNNKEL (reference sequence). The CDR3 consists of 17 residues. The CDR3 region has the DNA TGTGCCAGCAGCCCTCGACTAGCGGGGAGTTCCCACAATGAGCAGTTCTTC. It translates to CASSPRLAGSSHNEQFF.

The chain uses TRBV6-5 and TRBJ2-3; TRBD1 agrees at 9 bases. The V gene's germline CDR1 is MNHEY and CDR2 SVGAGI. Trimming at V came to 4 bases and at J to 9 bases, leaving 5 bases not matched to a gene. This CDR3 region has 13 residues. The CDR3: CASSSTGGLTQYF. DNA for the CDR3: TGTGCCAGCAGTTCTACAGGGGGCCTCACGCAGTATTTT.

The rearrangement joins TRBV20-1 to TRBJ1-5; D unclear. Per the germline V gene, CDR1 is DFQATT and CDR2 is SNEGSKA (reference sequence). The CDR3 has 14 amino acids. Trimming removed 7 bases from V and 0 bases from J, with 13 bases in between. The CDR3 sequence is CSVGGRASNQPQHF. Here the CDR3 DNA reads TGCAGTGTAGGCGGGAGGGCTAGCAATCAGCCCCAGCATTTT.

There are a few counts of this clonotype. This chain uses TRBV5-6 with TRBJ1-2, with D unclear. V lost 2 bases, J lost 1 base, and 9 bases lay in between. Germline CDR1 is SGHDT and CDR2 is YYEEEE. CDR3 length equals 14 residues. Here the CDR3 DNA reads TGTGCCAGCAGCTTTAGGGAGGGTAACTATGGCTACACCTTC. Its translation: CASSFREGNYGYTF.

This chain joins TRBV9 and TRBJ2-1; the match to TRBD1 covers 7 bases. Losses at the gene ends were 4 bases for V and 8 bases for J; bases not matched to a gene: 12. The CDR3 runs 15 residues. Germline lookup yields CDR1 SGDLS and CDR2 YYNGEE. The CDR3 DNA follows: TGTGCCAGCAGCCCCCGGGCCGGGGACAGATATGAGCAGTTCTTC. Translating gives CASSPRAGDRYEQFF.

The chain is built from TRBV6-1 and TRBJ2-7; D is unresolved. Trimming left V 5 bases short and J 0 bases short, with 8 bases between. CDR1 and CDR2 from the germline V gene are MNHNS and SASEGT. CDR3 size: 13 residues. The CDR3 region has the DNA TGTGCCAGCAGTCCGGACCACTCCTACGAGCAGTACTTC. Its translation is CASSPDHSYEQYF.

This clonotype was seen only a few times. The V call is TRBV10-3, the J call TRBJ1-1, with 7 bases that match TRBD1. CDR1 and CDR2 (germline): ENHRY, SYGVKD. This CDR3 has 14 amino acids. J gave up 7 bases and V 5 bases, and 10 bases lay outside the gene matches. The CDR3 sequence is CAISIAGGSGEAFF. The CDR3 DNA is TGTGCCATCAGTATCGCAGGGGGGTCGGGTGAAGCTTTCTTT.